This T cell receptor (beta chain) was sequenced for a study of blood T cell repertoires in COVID-19 (dated by TCRdb to 2020 to 2022). Regarding the research as a whole: Samples from collaborators originated in the United States, Italy and Spain and spanned both the acute and convalescent phases of COVID-19. Where available, HLA class I and class II types were taken from metadata supplied by the sample provider and were not determined by assay-based typing. The repertoires were released in a freely available public database intended as a resource for research on the immune response to SARS-CoV-2. The prospective study material was composed of cDNA or gDNA derived from T cells, B-cell-depleted T cells, or PBMCs. The samples were drawn from the first 160 participants of the ongoing ImmuneRACE study and from 950 to 1,500 subjects provided by 6 global collaborators. Nearly every sample came with metadata listing a de-identified subject ID, COVID-19 status, age in years and sex. Deeply sampled blood TCRbeta repertoires from subjects exposed to, actively infected with, or recovered from COVID-19 were included in the dataset. What the study reported, not specific to this receptor: Clinical and demographic metadata were provided uncurated, with the amount varying by source and participant.

The CDR3, cysteine through phenylalanine, is 14 amino acids long. Left in the record is the CDR3 DNA by itself, 42 bases read in frame from the first base. CDR1 and CDR2 are read off the germline V gene as SGHRS and YFSETQ. Trimming takes 4 bases from V and 0 bases from J, and the germline ends sit 11 bases apart. TCRbeta CDR3 regions were amplified from genomic DNA by means of the immunoSEQ Assay, a bias-controlled multiplex PCR. Per the source publication's procedure: Within the assay, amplification of reference gene primers was used to estimate how many nucleated cells each sample contained. To quantify the absolute abundance of each unique TCRbeta CDR3 rearrangement, sequence reads were collapsed and filtered. For each sample, productive Simpson clonality was calculated by taking the square root of Simpson's diversity index across productive rearrangements. TCRdb took over this immuneACCESS table, retaining in-frame rearrangements with V and J assigned. Such tables are incomplete; in checked studies, under half of the missing clones stem from an unresolved V gene, and the remainder is unexplained. That table is the source of V, J and clone size, and D and trimming were worked out from the DNA. Across this sample there are 200,000 to 300,000 clones, with approximately 80% seen only once. The leading ten clones occupy about 10% of the sample.

Collaborating institutions collected whole blood in K2EDTA tubes following their own protocols. Collaborator samples were shipped for TCRbeta analysis as frozen whole blood, isolated PBMCs, or DNA extracted from either sample type. For this clone: Its antigen has not been determined. The input lacks base qualities; no much larger clone sits a single base away.

The TCR sequence derives from a man older than 75 with acute or convalescent COVID-19. This chain joins TRBV5-1 to TRBJ2-7, and perhaps TRBD1 as D gene, on 5 matching bases. The specimen sequenced was peripheral blood. The CDR3 region: CASSARQGSYEQYF. The bases read TGCGCCAGCAGCGCCCGCCAGGGCTCCTACGAGCAGTACTTC.